A selection of T cell receptor beta chains follows, all from one sample in a study of CD8 T cells in Susac syndrome. Each CDR3 protein gets one entry after TCRdb re-called the immunoSEQ multiplex PCR reads with MiXCR. The sample has 300,000 to 350,000 distinct CDR3 sequences, about 90% seen once. Sequenced material: CD4+ T cells from PBMCs. The receptors shown here come from a human donor with multiple sclerosis. Both conserved end residues are part of each CDR3. The order of the fields is J gene, D gene, clone size, V gene, CDR3 DNA, CDR3 protein. The D gene is left open where the match is weak. Size is stated for part of the rows, as once, few or many counts, or as a class when the clone is expanded.

TRBJ2-7	TRBD1	NA	TRBV7-2	TGTGCCAGCAGCTTAGCCCGAACACAGGGGCGACCAGTGGACGAGCAGTACTTC	CASSLARTQGRPVDEQYF
TRBJ1-1	NA	NA	TRBV12-5	TGTGCTAGTGGTTTGGTACTTGGGGACAACACTGAAGCTTTCTTT	CASGLVLGDNTEAFF
TRBJ2-1	TRBD2	NA	TRBV6-1	TGTGCCAGCAGCGCTCAGATGACTAGCGGGACATACAATGAGCAGTTCTTC	CASSAQMTSGTYNEQFF
TRBJ1-4	NA	NA	TRBV7-9	TGTGCCAGCAGCTTAGCGACACAGGGTGGCGAAAAACTGTTTTTT	CASSLATQGGEKLFF
TRBJ2-6	NA	NA	TRBV3-1	TGTGCCAGCAGACAAGGCACCCGGGTCCTGAGCTCTGGGGCCAACGTCCTGACTTTC	CASRQGTRVLSSGANVLTF
TRBJ1-5	NA	NA	TRBV7-6	TGTGCCAGCAGCCAGGCGGGGGAGGGTCAGCCCCAGCATTTT	CASSQAGEGQPQHF
TRBJ2-3	NA	NA	TRBV12-3/TRBV12-4	TGTGCCCTCGCGGGCTGCCATTGGACAGATACGCAGTATTTT	CALAGCHWTDTQYF
TRBJ1-2	TRBD1	NA	TRBV30	TGTGCCTGGACGGGGACAGGGGTTGGCTACACCTTC	CAWTGTGVGYTF
TRBJ2-7	NA	NA	TRBV29-1	TGCAGCGCTTCGACAGGTCTCGACTACGAGCAGTACTTC	CSASTGLDYEQYF
TRBJ2-7	NA	NA	TRBV6-5	TGTGCCAGCAGTTACTCAAGAGGACGAGAAACTTACGAGCAGTACTTC	CASSYSRGRETYEQYF
TRBJ1-4	NA	NA	TRBV7-2	TGTGCCAGCAGCTGGGGCGGGAAGTACAATGAAAAACTGTTTTTT	CASSWGGKYNEKLFF
TRBJ1-1	TRBD1	NA	TRBV30	TGTGCCTGGAGTAGAGGACAGGGCGTGGGTTTTAGAGCTTTCTTT	CAWSRGQGVGFRAFF
TRBJ2-2	NA	NA	TRBV3-1	TGTGCCAGCAGCCAGAGGGTTAGGCACACCGGGGAGCTGTTTTTT	CASSQRVRHTGELFF
TRBJ2-7	TRBD1	few	TRBV18	TGTGCCAGCTCACCAGGACAGGGTTCCTACGAGCAGTACTTC	CASSPGQGSYEQYF
TRBJ2-7	NA	few	TRBV30	TGTGCCTGGAGTGTACGCCCTACCAGGGTTTCCCATTCCGAGCAGTACTTC	CAWSVRPTRVSHSEQYF
TRBJ2-2	TRBD2	NA	TRBV15	TGTGCCACCAGCAGAGGGAGACGGGAGGGCCCGAGGACCGGGGAGCTGTTTTTT	CATSRGRREGPRTGELFF
TRBJ1-5	TRBD1	NA	TRBV6-5	TGTGCCAGCAGCCTCGGACAGGGGGTCTATCAGCCCCAGCATTTT	CASSLGQGVYQPQHF
TRBJ2-1	TRBD1	NA	TRBV5-1	TGCGCCAGCAGCTTGGGACCCGGGACAGGGAAGTTCTTC	CASSLGPGTGKFF
TRBJ1-5	NA	NA	TRBV7-8	TGTGCCAGCAGCCGGGGACGGCGGTCGGGCAATCAGCCCCAGCATTTT	CASSRGRRSGNQPQHF
TRBJ2-3	NA	NA	TRBV7-2	TGTGCCAGCAGCCCGACCTTCTCAGATACGCAGTATTTT	CASSPTFSDTQYF
TRBJ2-2	TRBD1	NA	TRBV3-1	TGTGCCAGCAGCCACGAGCCGAGGGGGCCGCACACCGGGGAGCTGTTTTTT	CASSHEPRGPHTGELFF
TRBJ1-5	NA	NA	TRBV4-2	TGTGCCAGCAGCCCACCAGGGGCGGAAAATCAGCCCCAGCATTTT	CASSPPGAENQPQHF
TRBJ1-5	NA	NA	TRBV6-2/TRBV6-3	TGTGCCAGCAGTTACGGGTACGGGGGCGATAGCAATCAGCCCCAGCATTTT	CASSYGYGGDSNQPQHF
TRBJ1-1	NA	NA	TRBV6-5	TGTGCCAGCAGTTACTTAGGACGCACTGAAGCTTTCTTT	CASSYLGRTEAFF
TRBJ2-1	TRBD2	NA	TRBV12-3/TRBV12-4	TGTGCCAGCACCCTGACTAGCGGGAGAAGTAATGAGCAGTTCTTC	CASTLTSGRSNEQFF
TRBJ2-5	NA	NA	TRBV5-1	TGCGCCAGCAGCTTGGCCAAGGGGAGGCAAGAGACCCAGTACTTC	CASSLAKGRQETQYF
TRBJ2-3	NA	NA	TRBV4-1	TGCGCCAGCAGCCAAGGGGGCTCTGGGACAGATACGCAGTATTTT	CASSQGGSGTDTQYF
TRBJ1-5	NA	NA	TRBV7-2	TGTGCCAGCAGCCCCCGCGGGGGCATAAATCAGCCCCAGCATTTT	CASSPRGGINQPQHF
TRBJ1-4	TRBD1	NA	TRBV5-1	TGCGCCAGCAGCCGAACGGGGACAGCGAATGAAAAACTGTTTTTT	CASSRTGTANEKLFF
TRBJ1-1	NA	few	TRBV12-3/TRBV12-4	TGTGCCAGCCGACGGGAGATGAACACTGAAGCTTTCTTT	CASRREMNTEAFF
TRBJ1-2	NA	NA	TRBV23-1	TGCGCCAGTAGAGTTCTGAACTATGGCTACACCTTC	CASRVLNYGYTF
TRBJ2-1	NA	NA	TRBV5-1	TGCGCCAGCAGCTCGTCCGATCTGGCAGGGGTGAGCAATGAGCAGTTCTTC	CASSSSDLAGVSNEQFF
TRBJ1-2	NA	NA	TRBV9	TGTGCCAGCAGTGGGACTTCAGTCCCAAACTATGGCTACACCTTC	CASSGTSVPNYGYTF
TRBJ1-5	NA	once	TRBV11-2	TGTGCCAGCAGCTCGCAGAACAATCAGCCCCAGCATTTT	CASSSQNNQPQHF
TRBJ2-3	TRBD2	NA	TRBV29-1	TGCAGCGTTGAGCGCAGACTAGCGGGAGGAACAGATACGCAGTATTTT	CSVERRLAGGTDTQYF
TRBJ1-5	NA	few	TRBV6-2/TRBV6-3	TGTGCCAGCAGTTACTCTAGCAATCAGCCCCAGCATTTT	CASSYSSNQPQHF
TRBJ2-7	NA	once	TRBV7-8	TGTGCCAGCAGCTTAGGCCGACTCGACCCCTACGAGCAGTACTTC	CASSLGRLDPYEQYF
TRBJ1-2	NA	NA	TRBV2	TGTGCCAGCAGCCCAGACAAGGCCTATGGCTACACCTTC	CASSPDKAYGYTF
TRBJ2-7	NA	NA	TRBV3-1	TGTGCCAGCAGCCCGGAAGGGCCCCTCTCCTACGAGCAGTACTTC	CASSPEGPLSYEQYF
TRBJ1-2	NA	NA	TRBV7-8	TGTGCCAGCAGCGAAGCGGGGGCAGTGGGCTATGGCTACACCTTC	CASSEAGAVGYGYTF
TRBJ2-7	NA	NA	TRBV5-1	TGCGCCAGCAGCTTGCTGACCGGGACCTACGAGCAGTACTTC	CASSLLTGTYEQYF
TRBJ1-2	NA	once	TRBV19	TGTGCCAGTAGTATAGTGGCAGGGGATGGCTACACCTTC	CASSIVAGDGYTF
TRBJ2-7	NA	few	TRBV23-1	TGCGCCAGCAGTCCAACACCGGAGGGGCCGTTTCTCTACGAGCAGTACTTC	CASSPTPEGPFLYEQYF